This TCR beta chain was recovered during a study of metastatic and nonmetastatic thyroid tumors. Overall study context: Comparative analysis of repertoires was undertaken across blood and tumor or nodule tissue obtained from malignant and benign thyroid patients. Findings and limits, study-wide: It was reported that TCR beta diversity was significantly higher in malignant thyroid tumors than benign nodules, in blood and tumor.

Thyroid surgery had not been preceded by any treatment in any patient. This CDR3 is built from 14 residues. The V gene end was trimmed by 3 bases and the J gene end by 3 bases; junction bases not matched to a gene: 5. Germline V lookup: CDR1 DFQATT, CDR2 SNEGSKA (reference sequence). Authors' methods: The distant-metastasis classifier for papillary thyroid cancer was built from CDR3 differences across clinicopathological groups. TCRdb called clones again from the PCR reads with MiXCR. Here the V and J calls rest on TCRdb's processing, not on the authors' analysis. The sample has 20,000 to 25,000 clones, 12% seen once. This clone occurred a few times. Its antigen is not identified.

The receptor's source is a male donor with papillary thyroid cancer or a benign thyroid nodule (not recorded which). Some clones in this sample may be carry-over from other donors' samples. The V call is TRBV20-1, the J call TRBJ2-3; 8 nucleotides match TRBD2. The source material was blood. The CDR3: CSASSGSITDTQYF. For the CDR3, the DNA is TGCAGTGCTAGCAGCGGGAGTATTACAGATACGCAGTATTTT.